Listed below are T cell receptor beta chains from one sample, sequenced in a study of Tregs in tolerant kidney transplant recipients. Measured with immunoSEQ multiplex PCR; TCRdb has only the in-frame clones, and not every one. This table holds about 46,000 clones, 75% to 95% found once. Source material: Tregs from blood. The receptors here all came from a human donor in good health. The CDR3 runs from the conserved cysteine through the conserved F or W. Clone size appears in some rows only: once, few, many, or a class for an expanded clone.

V: TRBV13
J: TRBJ2-7
size: -
CDR3: CASRRGFAGEQYF

V: TRBV29-1
J: TRBJ1-1
size: -
CDR3: CSAAVGNTEAFF

V: TRBV9
J: TRBJ1-2
size: -
CDR3: CASSVVGNTAYGYTF

V: TRBV18
J: TRBJ2-7
size: -
CDR3: CASSRVGSYEQYF

V: TRBV14
J: TRBJ1-4
size: once
CDR3: CASSLRDNEKLFF

V: TRBV6-4
J: TRBJ2-1
size: -
CDR3: CASSDSAGENNEQFF

V: TRBV5-4
J: TRBJ2-7
size: -
CDR3: CASSLATGVGYEQYF

V: TRBV2
J: TRBJ2-1
size: -
CDR3: CASSEFSGAYNEQFF

V: TRBV5-1
J: TRBJ2-7
size: -
CDR3: CASSPLGPRYEQYF

V: TRBV5-4
J: TRBJ2-7
size: -
CDR3: CASSVGLAGTYEQYF

V: TRBV29-1
J: TRBJ1-1
size: -
CDR3: CSVPGQGFTEAFF

V: TRBV19
J: TRBJ2-7
size: -
CDR3: CASSPRLAGPYEQYF

V: TRBV15
J: TRBJ2-3
size: -
CDR3: CATSRDRALREGTDTQYF

V: TRBV5-1
J: TRBJ1-1
size: -
CDR3: CASSSAGNTEAFF

V: TRBV5-1
J: TRBJ2-5
size: -
CDR3: CASSLLEPQETQYF

V: TRBV6-6
J: TRBJ1-4
size: few
CDR3: CASRTMGGEKLFF

V: TRBV7-9
J: TRBJ1-1
size: -
CDR3: CASSRGTSMDTEAFF

V: TRBV6-4
J: TRBJ1-2
size: -
CDR3: CASSDSRGYTF

V: TRBV18
J: TRBJ2-2
size: -
CDR3: CASSLTGTGVFAGELFF

V: TRBV11-2
J: TRBJ2-7
size: -
CDR3: CASSGDRPPYEQYF

V: TRBV21-1
J: TRBJ1-2
size: -
CDR3: CASPGSLDRLGYTF

V: TRBV7-9
J: TRBJ1-3
size: -
CDR3: CASSWDTSGNTIYF

V: TRBV6-4
J: TRBJ1-6
size: -
CDR3: CASSELGGNSPLHF

V: TRBV18
J: TRBJ1-1
size: -
CDR3: CASSPPGGPQMNTEAFF

V: TRBV9
J: TRBJ1-2
size: -
CDR3: CASSVGLGYTF

V: TRBV4-1
J: TRBJ2-1
size: -
CDR3: CASSLPDTNNEQFF

V: TRBV28
J: TRBJ1-1
size: -
CDR3: CASRANTEAFF

V: TRBV15
J: TRBJ2-7
size: -
CDR3: CATSGRPMGEQYF

V: TRBV19
J: TRBJ1-1
size: -
CDR3: CASSIAPQAEAFF

V: TRBV18
J: TRBJ2-3
size: -
CDR3: CASSPLAGGTDTQYF

V: TRBV10-2
J: TRBJ2-1
size: -
CDR3: CASSDRLDVYEQFF

V: TRBV5-1
J: TRBJ2-2
size: -
CDR3: CASRTGGSVATGELFF

V: TRBV13
J: TRBJ2-7
size: -
CDR3: CASSRPGLANYEQYF

V: TRBV20-1
J: TRBJ1-1
size: once
CDR3: CSADRQSRAFF

V: TRBV6-5
J: TRBJ2-4
size: -
CDR3: CASSYSRGNKNIQYF

V: TRBV2
J: TRBJ2-6
size: -
CDR3: CASSERASGANVLTF

V: TRBV18
J: TRBJ2-7
size: -
CDR3: CASSPIQGYEQYF

V: TRBV6-5
J: TRBJ2-7
size: -
CDR3: CASRSSGSYEQYF

V: TRBV7-2
J: TRBJ2-7
size: -
CDR3: CASSAAAGGTYEQYF

V: TRBV30
J: TRBJ1-5
size: -
CDR3: CAWSIGHQPQHF

V: TRBV7-9
J: TRBJ2-4
size: -
CDR3: CASTPAQNIQYF

V: TRBV20-1
J: TRBJ2-7
size: -
CDR3: CSAVSYEQYF

V: TRBV6-6
J: TRBJ2-1
size: -
CDR3: CASSWNEQFF

V: TRBV5-5
J: TRBJ1-2
size: -
CDR3: CASHPQGAVNYGYTF

V: TRBV7-9
J: TRBJ1-1
size: few
CDR3: CASSSTGEAEAFF

V: TRBV5-1
J: TRBJ1-5
size: -
CDR3: CASSLGGINQPQHF